The 21 T cell receptor beta chains given below trace back to one sample, sequenced in a study of shared clonotypes between healthy human individuals. Repertoires were generated with immunoSEQ multiplex PCR, while TCRdb's copy carries only in-frame clones and drops some. This sample yields a few million clones, of which roughly 90% are seen a single time; 0.37% belongs to the top ten. The sequenced sample consisted of naive CD4+ T cells from PBMCs. Regarding subset: CD45RA+ positively selected. The receptor set was obtained from a man aged 18-30 years in good health. Some clones in this sample may be carry-over from other donors' samples.

The rearrangement links TRBV11-2 to TRBJ2-3; 9 bases fit TRBD2. The CDR3 loop spans 16 amino acids. In germline, CDR1 is SGHAT, CDR2 FQNNGV. With 5 bases clipped from V and 2 bases from J, the junction kept 8 bases outside the gene matches. CDR3 nucleotide sequence: TGTGCCAGCAGCAACCGACTAGCGGACTACACAGATACGCAGTATTTT. It specifies CASSNRLADYTDTQYF.

The rearrangement joins TRBV11-2 to TRBJ2-6; TRBD2 aligns across 7 bases. The junction had 11 bases not matched to a gene; V was cut back by 6 bases and J by 0 bases. Per the germline V gene, CDR1 is SGHAT and CDR2 is FQNNGV. This CDR3 region has 18 residues. The CDR3 spells CASRLWGGARSGANVLTF. Here the CDR3 DNA reads TGTGCCAGCAGACTCTGGGGGGGAGCACGCTCTGGGGCCAACGTCCTGACTTTC.

The chain joins TRBV7-8 to TRBJ2-5, with 8 nucleotides matching TRBD1. This CDR3 region has 15 residues. The junction had 8 bases not matched to a gene; V was cut back by 4 bases and J by 4 bases. CDR1 SGHVS and CDR2 FQNEAQ come from the germline V gene. CDR3 in DNA: TGTGCCAGCAGCTCGCGACAGGGGCGGGGAGAGACCCAGTACTTC. Translation gives CASSSRQGRGETQYF.

This sequence joins TRBV7-2 and TRBJ2-1; 14 nucleotides agree with TRBD2. This CDR3 is built from 16 residues. Germline V gene lookup returns CDR1 SGHTA and CDR2 FQGNSA. Unmatched junction bases numbered 13, after V lost 3 bases and J lost 15 bases. CDR3 loop: CASSFPGLAGVKVGFF. CDR3 nucleotide sequence: TGTGCCAGCAGCTTTCCGGGACTAGCGGGAGTGAAGGTGGGGTTCTTC.

V is TRBV5-1 and J is TRBJ2-3; D remains ambiguous. This CDR3 is 14 amino acids long. V shed 4 bases and J shed 2 bases, with 11 bases lying between them. Germline V gene sequence: CDR1 SGHRS, CDR2 YFSETQ. CDR3 sequence (DNA): TGCGCCAGCAGCCCGTCATCGACCACAGATACGCAGTATTTT. The encoded protein is CASSPSSTTDTQYF.

The rearrangement links TRBV29-1 to TRBJ2-7, with 8 bases matching TRBD1. The trim removed 7 bases at V and 5 bases at J, leaving 16 bases unmatched. The CDR3 consists of 15 residues. Germline CDR1 is SQVTM and CDR2 is ANQGSEA. CDR3 nucleotide sequence: TGCAGCGCCAACACCAGACAGGGGACGAATAACGAGCAGTACTTC. Translated: CSANTRQGTNNEQYF.

As for this clone: The identical CDR3 is also encoded by other nucleotide sequences in the sample. The rearrangement uses TRBV5-1 and TRBJ2-1; D unclear. Germline V gene data show CDR1 as SGHRS and CDR2 as YFSETQ. The CDR3 extends over 14 amino acids. The V gene lost 0 bases and the J gene lost 4 bases, with 8 bases spanning the gap. The CDR3 DNA sequence: TGCGCCAGCAGCTTGGGCGGAAGGTACAATGAGCAGTTCTTC. Translation: CASSLGGRYNEQFF.

Regarding this clone: The sample carries other DNA sequences with the same CDR3. V is TRBV20-1 and J is TRBJ2-7; D uncertain. The CDR3 runs to 11 residues. Trimming took off 5 bases at V and 3 bases at J, with 8 bases between the two ends. Germline V gene data show CDR1 as DFQATT and CDR2 as SNEGSKA (reference sequence). This chain's CDR3 is CSAPGYYEQYF. The CDR3 DNA follows: TGCAGTGCTCCCGGGTACTACGAGCAGTACTTC.

This chain uses TRBV27 with TRBJ2-5; TRBD1 is a possible D gene (5 bases). Per the germline V gene, CDR1 is MNHEY and CDR2 is SMNVEV (reference sequence). V shed 5 bases and J shed 5 bases, with 15 bases lying between them. The CDR3 extends over 14 amino acids. For the CDR3, the DNA is TGTGCCAGCAGTAGGGCAGGGTTGGGTGAGACCCAGTACTTC. Its translation: CASSRAGLGETQYF.

This sequence joins TRBV7-9 and TRBJ1-1; no clear D gene. Trimming took off 11 bases at V and 6 bases at J, with 13 bases between the two ends. The CDR3 is made up of 11 amino acids. Germline values: CDR1 SEHNR, CDR2 FQNEAQ (reference sequence). DNA of the CDR3: TGTGCCGAAGCAGGTGCCGCTGAAGCTTTCTTT. This gives the protein CAEAGAAEAFF.

This clone has just a few counts. This chain joins TRBV7-9 and TRBJ1-2; no firm D call. Germline V CDR1 and CDR2: SEHNR, FQNEAQ (reference sequence). This CDR3 comprises 12 residues. V was cut by 3 bases and J by 13 bases, with 15 bases left in between. The CDR3 DNA sequence: TGTGCCAGCAGCTTTTTACGGGGTGGATGCACCTTC. Its protein is CASSFLRGGCTF.

The chain recombines TRBV28 with TRBJ2-1; 14 nucleotides match TRBD2. This CDR3 spans 16 amino acids. The V gene end was trimmed by 1 base and the J gene end by 8 bases; junction bases not matched to a gene: 4. Germline V gene data show CDR1 as MDHEN and CDR2 as SYDVKM. The CDR3 here is CASSLLGTSGRYEQFF. In DNA form, the CDR3 reads TGTGCCAGCAGTTTATTAGGGACTAGCGGGAGATATGAGCAGTTCTTC. Based on the CDR3 plus reference TRBV28 and TRBJ2-1, the full variable domain is DVKVTQSSRYLVKRTGEKVFLECVQDMDHENMFWYRQDPGLGLRLIYFSYDVKMKEKGDIPEGYSVSREKKERFSLILESASTNQTSMYLCASSLLGTSGRYEQFFGPGTRLTVL.

The chain has TRBV29-1 and TRBJ1-2, with 8 bases that match TRBD1. This CDR3 region has 13 residues. V lost 3 bases and J lost 6; bases outside the gene matches: 6. Per the germline V gene, CDR1 is SQVTM and CDR2 is ANQGSEA. CDR3 sequence (DNA): TGCAGCGTTGATTTTCAGGGGGCGGATGGCTACACCTTC. This translates into CSVDFQGADGYTF.

This chain connects TRBV9 to TRBJ1-5, with 7 bases identical to TRBD1. V gave up 4 bases and J gave up 2 bases; unmatched junction bases: 3. Germline CDR1 reads SGDLS; CDR2 reads YYNGEE. The CDR3 spans 14 residues. CDR3 coding DNA: TGTGCCAGCAGCCAGGGGGTTGGCAATCAGCCCCAGCATTTT. It codes for CASSQGVGNQPQHF. Full variable domain (outside the CDR3, taken from reference TRBV9 and TRBJ1-5): DSGVTQTPKHLITATGQRVTLRCSPRSGDLSVYWYQQSLDQGLQFLIQYYNGEERAKGNILERFSAQQFPDLHSELNLSSLELGDSALYFCASSQGVGNQPQHFGDGTRLSIL.

This clone was picked up one time. This chain connects TRBV5-1 to TRBJ2-7; 7 bases are a match to TRBD1. Per germline, CDR1 SGHRS and CDR2 YFSETQ. Trimming cost V 3 bases and J 7 bases; bases outside gene matches: 10. The CDR3 totals 14 residues. The CDR3 region is CASSSARGLVEQYF. In DNA form, the CDR3 reads TGCGCCAGCAGCTCCGCTAGGGGGCTTGTGGAGCAGTACTTC.

The chain joins TRBV30 to TRBJ2-5, with D maybe TRBD2 (6 bases). Germline V lookup: CDR1 GTSNPN, CDR2 SVGIG (reference sequence). Trimming took off 2 bases at V and 4 bases at J, with 17 bases between the two ends. The CDR3 is 15 amino acids. The CDR3 loop is CAWSSPSAPRETQYF. The CDR3 coding sequence is TGTGCCTGGAGTTCCCCTAGCGCCCCCCGAGAGACCCAGTACTTC.

The V call is TRBV7-3, the J call TRBJ2-3; D is possibly TRBD2 (6 bases). The germline gives CDR1 SGHTA, CDR2 FQGTGA. The CDR3 has 15 residues. Trimming stripped 5 bases from V and 0 bases from J, with 12 bases between. For the CDR3, the DNA is TGTGCCAGCAGCGCATCCGGGACTAGCACAGATACGCAGTATTTT. This translates into CASSASGTSTDTQYF.

CDR3 region: CASTLQGIGGQPQHF. CDR3 DNA: TGTGCCAGCACACTACAGGGGATTGGGGGTCAGCCCCAGCATTTT. The rearrangement uses TRBV6-9 and TRBJ1-5, with TRBD1 matching over 7 bases. This CDR3 region has 15 residues. Unmatched junction bases numbered 12, after V lost 7 bases and J lost 6 bases. The V gene's germline CDR1 is MNHGY and CDR2 SVAAGI.

The CDR3 loop is CASSPPGIQETQYF. The CDR3 DNA reads as TGCGCCAGCAGCCCCCCCGGAATCCAAGAGACCCAGTACTTC. The rearrangement uses TRBV5-1 and TRBJ2-5; D remains ambiguous. CDR3 length: 14 amino acids. Trimming shortened V by 4 bases and J by 1 base, and 11 bases separated the two germline ends. CDR1 and CDR2 (germline): SGHRS, YFSETQ.

V is TRBV6-6 and J is TRBJ1-1; TRBD1 matches at 9 bases. The CDR3 spans 14 residues. CDR1 MNHNY and CDR2 SVGAGI come from the germline V gene (reference sequence). V gave up 2 bases and J gave up 5 bases; unmatched junction bases: 3. The CDR3 loop reads CASSYAGQGTEAFF. CDR3 nucleotide sequence: TGTGCCAGCAGTTACGCCGGACAGGGGACTGAAGCTTTCTTT.

The CDR3 protein is CASSLIAVPTDTQYF. Here the CDR3 DNA reads TGCGCCAGCAGCTTGATCGCCGTCCCCACAGATACGCAGTATTTT. The rearrangement links TRBV5-1 to TRBJ2-3; D is undetermined. V lost 1 base to trimming and J lost 2 bases, with 11 bases between them. This CDR3 comprises 15 residues. The germline V gene has CDR1 SGHRS and CDR2 YFSETQ.